The 24 T cell receptor beta chains below come from one sample, sequenced in a study of OX40 agonist ivuxolimab in advanced cancers. Data came from immunoSEQ multiplex PCR; TCRdb stores just in-frame clones and leaves some out. The sample lists over 75,000 clones, roughly 92% occurring once. The specimen was CD4+ or CD8+ T cells sorted from blood, collected in a trial of the OX40 agonist ivuxolimab. The receptors stem from an adult with an advanced solid tumor such as melanoma, head and neck, liver or kidney cancer.

The chain is built from TRBV27 and TRBJ2-1, with 9 bases aligning to TRBD1. This CDR3 has 14 amino acids. V trimming: 2 bases; J trimming: 10 bases; junction bases outside the gene matches: 6. Germline values: CDR1 MNHEY, CDR2 SMNVEV (reference sequence). The CDR3 bases are TGTGCCAGCAGTTTAGGGACAGGGTGGGACGAGCAGTTCTTC. Residues: CASSLGTGWDEQFF.

The CDR3 DNA reads TGTGCCAGCAGCCCTCGCTTAGCAGATACGCAGTATTTT. Translated, it gives CASSPRLADTQYF. The chain is built from TRBV11-2 and TRBJ2-3, with D uncertain. The CDR3 spans 13 residues. Looked up from germline, CDR1 is SGHAT and CDR2 is FQNNGV. Trimming took 5 bases from V and 4 from J, leaving 10 bases between them.

This rearrangement joins TRBV10-1 to TRBJ2-7; D perhaps matches TRBD2 (6 bases). V shed 3 bases and J shed 3 bases, with 12 bases lying between them. CDR3 length: 14 amino acids. Germline CDR1 reads WNHNN; CDR2 reads SYGVQD (reference sequence). The chain's CDR3 is CASSEYRENYEQYF. The CDR3 nucleotides are TGCGCCAGCAGTGAATATCGGGAGAACTACGAGCAGTACTTC.

CDR3 amino acids: CASSPRAGAYNEQFF. The CDR3 DNA follows: TGTGCCAGCAGCCCCCGAGCGGGAGCCTACAATGAGCAGTTCTTC. This sequence joins TRBV9 and TRBJ2-1, with TRBD2 matching 8 bases. In germline, CDR1 is SGDLS, CDR2 YYNGEE. J was trimmed by 2 bases and V by 4 bases; bases with no gene match: 5. CDR3 length equals 15 residues.

The V gene is TRBV12-5, the J gene TRBJ2-3; D remains ambiguous. The V and J ends lost 2 bases and 4 bases respectively, with 13 bases between them. CDR1 and CDR2 from the germline V gene are LGHNT and FRNRAP. This CDR3 region has 15 residues. The CDR3 coding sequence is TGTGCTAGTGGTTTGCCGGCCCCGGGCTCAGATACGCAGTATTTT. Amino acid sequence: CASGLPAPGSDTQYF.

The rearrangement uses TRBV6-1 and TRBJ2-7; the D is unclear. The CDR3 totals 11 residues. CDR1 MNHNS and CDR2 SASEGT come from the germline V gene. Trimming stripped 5 bases from V and 7 bases from J, with 9 bases between. The CDR3, as DNA: TGTGCCAGCAGTAGCTTCCGGGAGCAGTACTTC. It codes for CASSSFREQYF.

V is TRBV5-5 and J is TRBJ1-4; possible D gene TRBD1, 5 bases. Germline CDR1 and CDR2: SGHKS and YYEKEE (reference sequence). The CDR3 loop spans 17 amino acids. The V and J ends lost 0 bases and 3 bases respectively, with 15 bases between them. The CDR3 nucleotides are TGTGCCAGCAGCTTGGCAAGGGGTGGGGTAGCTAATGAAAAACTGTTTTTT. This gives the protein CASSLARGGVANEKLFF.

The chain employs TRBV27 and TRBJ2-3; 11 nucleotides match TRBD2. Germline lookup yields CDR1 MNHEY and CDR2 SMNVEV (reference sequence). The CDR3 has 18 residues. V lost 2 bases to trimming and J lost 5 bases; unmatched junction nucleotides: 12. The CDR3 spells CASSLIPFSGGAGDTQYF. CDR3 sequence (DNA): TGTGCCAGCAGTTTAATCCCCTTTAGCGGGGGGGCCGGAGATACGCAGTATTTT.

The chain employs TRBV13 and TRBJ2-4; D may match TRBD1 or TRBD2 (5 bases each). There are 14 residues in the CDR3. The germline V gene encodes CDR1 PRHDT and CDR2 FYEKMQ (reference sequence). Trimming took off 5 bases at V and 4 bases at J, with 12 bases between the two ends. In DNA, the CDR3 is TGTGCCAGCAGCCCCGGGACCGAAAAAAACATTCAGTACTTC. Translated: CASSPGTEKNIQYF.

This chain connects TRBV19 to TRBJ2-5, with D possibly TRBD1 on 5 matching bases. Germline V gene sequence: CDR1 LNHDA, CDR2 SQIVND (reference sequence). CDR3 length: 16 amino acids. Trimming removed 4 bases at V and 1 base at J, with 16 bases between. The CDR3 protein is CASSTSYRGLQETQYF. The CDR3 bases are TGTGCCAGTAGTACCAGCTATAGGGGCCTCCAAGAGACCCAGTACTTC. Combining the CDR3 with reference TRBV19 and TRBJ2-5 gives the whole variable domain DGGITQSPKYLFRKEGQNVTLSCEQNLNHDAMYWYRQDPGQGLRLIYYSQIVNDFQKGDIAEGYSVSREKKESFPLTVTSAQKNPTAFYLCASSTSYRGLQETQYFGPGTRLLVL.

CDR3 sequence reads: CASSPGTSGGTYNEQFF. In DNA form, the CDR3 reads TGCGCCAGCAGCCCTGGGACTAGCGGGGGGACCTACAATGAGCAGTTCTTC. This sequence joins TRBV5-1 and TRBJ2-1, with TRBD2 matching 15 bases. CDR1 SGHRS and CDR2 YFSETQ come from the germline V gene. The CDR3 runs 17 residues. J lost 2 bases, V lost 4 bases, and 4 bases had no gene match. Complete variable domain (other parts from reference TRBV5-1 and TRBJ2-1): KAGVTQTPRYLIKTRGQQVTLSCSPISGHRSVSWYQQTPGQGLQFLFEYFSETQRNKGNFPGRFSGRQFSNSRSEMNVSTLELGDSALYLCASSPGTSGGTYNEQFFGPGTRLTVL.

The V gene is TRBV5-1, the J gene TRBJ1-5; 9 nucleotides align to TRBD1. Looked up from germline, CDR1 is SGHRS and CDR2 is YFSETQ. Trimming cost V 1 base and J 5 bases; bases outside gene matches: 4. The CDR3 loop spans 15 amino acids. In nucleotides, the CDR3 is TGCGCCAGCAGCTTGTTCCGGGACAGGGATCAGCCCCAGCATTTT. Encoded protein: CASSLFRDRDQPQHF.

The chain has TRBV4-3 and TRBJ1-3; D might be TRBD1 (6 bases). Germline CDR1 reads LGHNA; CDR2 reads YSLEER. V shed 4 bases and J shed 2 bases, with 15 bases lying between them. The CDR3 length is 16 residues. Written as DNA, the CDR3 is TGCGCCAGCAGCCCGAAAGGGGGAGGGGCTGGAAACACCATATATTTT. Translation gives CASSPKGGGAGNTIYF.

V is TRBV29-1 and J is TRBJ1-5; D remains unclear. The length of the CDR3 is 13 residues. CDR1 is SQVTM and CDR2 is ANQGSEA in the germline V gene. V was pared by 6 bases and J by 4 bases, with 13 bases between. In nucleotides, the CDR3 is TGCAGCGTCGAGGAGGGCGGAAATCAGCCCCAGCATTTT. Translating it yields CSVEEGGNQPQHF.

V gene TRBV18 combines with J gene TRBJ1-4; D perhaps matches TRBD1 (5 bases). The CDR3 covers 15 residues. CDR1 is KGHSH, CDR2 LQKENI, per germline. V was pared by 3 bases and J by 4 bases, with 12 bases between. CDR3 in amino acids: CASSPSVGVNEKLFF. Here the CDR3 DNA reads TGTGCCAGCTCACCCTCGGTAGGGGTTAATGAAAAACTGTTTTTT.

The table lists this clone with a count of one. The V gene is TRBV7-8, the J gene TRBJ2-2; TRBD1 is a possible D gene (8 bases). V lost 10 bases and J lost 0, with 30 bases in between. Per the germline V gene, CDR1 is SGHVS and CDR2 is FQNEAQ. The CDR3 is 20 amino acids. The chain's CDR3 is CATFKRSRTGTIPNTGELFF. CDR3 DNA sequence: TGTGCCACCTTCAAAAGAAGCAGGACAGGGACTATCCCGAACACCGGGGAGCTGTTTTTT.

This clone was recorded once. The rearrangement joins TRBV5-3 to TRBJ2-4; 7 nucleotides align to TRBD2. TRBV5-3 is an open reading frame, and its role is uncertain. Trimming took 6 bases from V and 0 from J; bases not matched to a gene: 18. This CDR3 comprises 19 residues. CDR3 region: CARIPLFKRDHLAKNIQYF. The CDR3, as DNA: TGTGCCAGAATTCCCCTGTTTAAGCGGGACCATCTAGCCAAAAACATTCAGTACTTC.

The J gene is TRBJ1-1, the V gene TRBV14; D ambiguous. Looked up from germline, CDR1 is SGHDN and CDR2 is FVKESK. This CDR3 has 16 residues. Trimming left V 0 bases short and J 3 bases short, with 14 bases between. CDR3 bases: TGTGCCAGCAGCCAAGATTCCCTCGTGAGGTACACTGAAGCTTTCTTT. The encoded protein is CASSQDSLVRYTEAFF.

The rearrangement joins TRBV4-2 to TRBJ2-2; 14 bases line up with TRBD2. V shed 6 bases, J shed 1 base, and the junction held 10 bases outside the gene matches. The CDR3 spans 19 residues. The germline V gene encodes CDR1 LGHNA and CDR2 YNFKEQ. The CDR3 region has the DNA TGTGCCAGCAGTTTCGAGGGACTAGCGGGAGATGGGAACACCGGGGAGCTGTTTTTT. This sequence encodes CASSFEGLAGDGNTGELFF.

The chain links TRBV27 to TRBJ2-7; 8 bases are a match to TRBD2. Germline assignment: CDR1 MNHEY and CDR2 SMNVEV (reference sequence). The CDR3 has 14 amino acids. The V segment lost 3 bases and the J segment 4 bases; nucleotides outside the gene matches: 5. The CDR3 bases are TGTGCCAGCAGTTTGGGACTAGGGTTTTACGAGCAGTACTTC. Translated, it gives CASSLGLGFYEQYF.

This chain uses TRBV27 with TRBJ2-7, with D perhaps given as TRBD1 or TRBD2 (5 bases each). There are 14 residues in the CDR3. Germline CDR1 and CDR2: MNHEY and SMNVEV (reference sequence). V was clipped by 4 bases and J by 5 bases, with 15 bases between them. CDR3 nucleotide sequence: TGTGCCAGCAGTTCGTGGCAGGGAGTTAACGAGCAGTACTTC. Translated: CASSSWQGVNEQYF.

The sample holds one count of this clone. The J gene is TRBJ2-1, the V gene TRBV4-1, with a possible D match to TRBD2 (6 bases). The CDR3 is 19 amino acids. V was shortened by 0 bases and J by 3 bases, with 21 bases between the two germline ends. CDR1 is MGHRA and CDR2 is YSYEKL in the germline V gene. Here the CDR3 DNA reads TGCGCCAGCAGCCAAGAGAAGGCCCAGGGAGGACGTATCTACAATGAGCAGTTCTTC. It specifies CASSQEKAQGGRIYNEQFF.

The chain carries TRBV6-5 and TRBJ2-1; the D gene is possibly TRBD2 (5 bases). This CDR3 has 13 residues. Germline assignment: CDR1 MNHEY and CDR2 SVGAGI. Deletions cut 2 bases from V and 5 bases from J, with 7 bases between. The CDR3 spells CASSYRRDNEQFF. As DNA, the CDR3 is TGTGCCAGCAGTTACCGGCGGGACAATGAGCAGTTCTTC.

V and J are TRBV27 and TRBJ2-2; 12 bases fit TRBD2. CDR1 MNHEY and CDR2 SMNVEV come from the germline V gene (reference sequence). The V gene end was trimmed by 6 bases and the J gene end by 4 bases; junction bases not matched to a gene: 3. The CDR3 has 15 amino acids. The CDR3 DNA reads TGTGCCAGCAGCCTAGCGGGAGGGCCCACCGGGGAGCTGTTTTTT. This sequence encodes CASSLAGGPTGELFF.